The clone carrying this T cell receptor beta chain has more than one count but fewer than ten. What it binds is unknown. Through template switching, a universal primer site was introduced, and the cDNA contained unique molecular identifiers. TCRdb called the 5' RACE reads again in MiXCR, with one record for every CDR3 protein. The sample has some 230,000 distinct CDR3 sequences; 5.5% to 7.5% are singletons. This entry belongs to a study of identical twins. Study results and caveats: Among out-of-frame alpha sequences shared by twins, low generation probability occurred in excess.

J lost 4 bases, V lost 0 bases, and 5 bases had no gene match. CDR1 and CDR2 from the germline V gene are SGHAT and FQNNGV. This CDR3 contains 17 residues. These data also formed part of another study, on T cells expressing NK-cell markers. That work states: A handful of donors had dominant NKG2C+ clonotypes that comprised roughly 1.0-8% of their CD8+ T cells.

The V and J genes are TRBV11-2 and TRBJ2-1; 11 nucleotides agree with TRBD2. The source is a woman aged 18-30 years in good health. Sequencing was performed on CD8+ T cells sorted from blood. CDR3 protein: CASSLEGSGRAYNEQFF. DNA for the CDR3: TGTGCCAGCAGCTTAGAGGGTAGCGGGAGGGCTTACAATGAGCAGTTCTTC.